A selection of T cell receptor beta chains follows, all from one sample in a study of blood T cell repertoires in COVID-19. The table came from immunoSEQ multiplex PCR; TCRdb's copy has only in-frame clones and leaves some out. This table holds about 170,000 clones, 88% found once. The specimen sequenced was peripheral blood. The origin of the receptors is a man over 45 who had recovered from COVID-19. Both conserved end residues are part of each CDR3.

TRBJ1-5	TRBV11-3	CASSFFRNRGSRGPQHF
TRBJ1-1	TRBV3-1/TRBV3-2	CASSRGQDTEAFF
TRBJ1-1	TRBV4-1	CASSPLDRIMNTEAFF
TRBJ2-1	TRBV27	CASSFRGIIFF
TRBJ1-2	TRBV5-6	CASSLGLGGTYGYTF
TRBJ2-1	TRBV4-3	CASSRHLSGRAHNEQFF
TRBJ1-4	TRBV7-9	CASSPPGGEKLFF
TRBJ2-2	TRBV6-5	CASSYSSGGPGELFF
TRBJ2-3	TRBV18	CASSPRTGTDTQYF
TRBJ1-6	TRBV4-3	CASSQATYNSPLHF
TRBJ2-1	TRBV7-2	CASSSGLAGGWQFF
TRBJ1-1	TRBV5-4	CASSFPGANEAFF
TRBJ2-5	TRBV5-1	CASKPPLAYQETQYF
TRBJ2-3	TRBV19	CASSISGRVGDTQYF
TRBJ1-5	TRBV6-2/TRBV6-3	CASSSYRTGSHQPQHF
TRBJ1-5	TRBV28	CASSSMIDRTGEKRNQPQHF
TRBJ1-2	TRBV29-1	CSVGGQGSYSYGYTF
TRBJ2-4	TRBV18	CASSPPSVTKNIQYF
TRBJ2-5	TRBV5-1	CASSSYESRGQETQYF
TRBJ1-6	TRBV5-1	CASSSRGSGSPLHF
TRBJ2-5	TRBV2	CASTAGETQYF
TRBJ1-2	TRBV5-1	CASSLVASRTGGNYGYTF
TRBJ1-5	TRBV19	CASSGRIGTGGGSNQPQHF
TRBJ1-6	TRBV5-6	CASSLDRNSPLHF
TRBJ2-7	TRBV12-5	CASEGAGSPYEQYF
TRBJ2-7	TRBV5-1	CASSLGTSAGEQYF
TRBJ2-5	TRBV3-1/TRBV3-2	CASSQVEKTQYF
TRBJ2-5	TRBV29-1	CSGRGRQETQYF
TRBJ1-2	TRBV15	CATSRGGGSGGYTF
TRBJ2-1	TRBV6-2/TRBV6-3	CASSYWQGEYNEQFF
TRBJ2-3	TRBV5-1	CASAGEGLGTDTQYF
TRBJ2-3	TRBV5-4	CASSLSLAGSADTQYF
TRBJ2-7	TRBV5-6	CASSRPRGSSSYEQYF
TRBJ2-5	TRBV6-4	CASSRTSGRGETQYF
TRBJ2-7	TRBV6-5	CASRPPTDYYEQYF
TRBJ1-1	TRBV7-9	CASSLAAVSPEAFF
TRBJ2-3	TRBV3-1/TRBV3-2	CASSQYRGVVADTQYF
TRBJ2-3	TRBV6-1	CASSEAGLAGADTQYF
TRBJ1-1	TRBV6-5	CASRGGQANTEAFF
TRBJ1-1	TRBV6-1	CASSESWAVTEAFF
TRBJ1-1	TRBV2	CASRLTGGTEAFF
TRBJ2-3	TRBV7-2	CASSLGLAGGTQYF